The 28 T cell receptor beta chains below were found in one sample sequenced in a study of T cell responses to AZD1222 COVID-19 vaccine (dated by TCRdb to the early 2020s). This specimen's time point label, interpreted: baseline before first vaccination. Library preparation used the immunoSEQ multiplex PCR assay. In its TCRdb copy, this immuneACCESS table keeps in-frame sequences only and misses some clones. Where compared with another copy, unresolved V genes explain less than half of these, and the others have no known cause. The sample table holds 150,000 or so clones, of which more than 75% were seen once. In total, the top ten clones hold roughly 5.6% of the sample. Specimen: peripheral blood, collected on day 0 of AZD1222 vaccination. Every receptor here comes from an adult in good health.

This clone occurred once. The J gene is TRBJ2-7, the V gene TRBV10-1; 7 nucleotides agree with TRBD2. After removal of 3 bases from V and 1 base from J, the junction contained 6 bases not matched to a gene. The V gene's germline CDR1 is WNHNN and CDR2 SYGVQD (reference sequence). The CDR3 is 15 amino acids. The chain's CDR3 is CASSDIAGVSYEQYF. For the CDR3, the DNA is TGCGCCAGCAGTGATATAGCGGGCGTTTCCTACGAGCAGTACTTC.

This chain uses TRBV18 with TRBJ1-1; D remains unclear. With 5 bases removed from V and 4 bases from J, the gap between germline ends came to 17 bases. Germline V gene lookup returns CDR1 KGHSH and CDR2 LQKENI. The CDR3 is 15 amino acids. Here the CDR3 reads CASSGNPGASTEAFF. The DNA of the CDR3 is TGTGCCAGCTCAGGCAATCCGGGAGCGAGCACTGAAGCTTTCTTT.

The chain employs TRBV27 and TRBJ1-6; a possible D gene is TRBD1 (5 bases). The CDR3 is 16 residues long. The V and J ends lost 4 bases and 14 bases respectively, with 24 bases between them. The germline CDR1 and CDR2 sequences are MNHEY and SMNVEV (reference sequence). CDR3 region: CASSSDGTSSFGTLHF. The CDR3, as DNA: TGTGCCAGCAGTTCGGACGGGACCTCTTCTTTTGGGACCCTCCACTTT.

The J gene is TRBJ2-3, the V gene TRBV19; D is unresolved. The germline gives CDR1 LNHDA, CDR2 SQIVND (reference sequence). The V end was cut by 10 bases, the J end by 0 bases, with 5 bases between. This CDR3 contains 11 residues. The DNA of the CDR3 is TGTGCCACCAGTAGCACAGATACGCAGTATTTT. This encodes CATSSTDTQYF.

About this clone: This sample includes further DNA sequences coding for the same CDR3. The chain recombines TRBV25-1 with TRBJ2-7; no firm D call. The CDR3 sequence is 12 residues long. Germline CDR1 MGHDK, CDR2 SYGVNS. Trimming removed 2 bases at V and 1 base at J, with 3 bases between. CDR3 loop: CASSEGSYEQYF. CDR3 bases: TGTGCCAGCAGTGAAGGATCCTACGAGCAGTACTTC.

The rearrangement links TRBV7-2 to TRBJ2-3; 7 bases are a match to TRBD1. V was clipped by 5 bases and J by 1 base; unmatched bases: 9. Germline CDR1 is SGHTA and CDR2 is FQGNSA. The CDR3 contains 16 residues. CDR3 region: CASSPGFGQGTDTQYF. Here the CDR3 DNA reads TGTGCCAGCAGCCCGGGGTTTGGACAGGGCACAGATACGCAGTATTTT.

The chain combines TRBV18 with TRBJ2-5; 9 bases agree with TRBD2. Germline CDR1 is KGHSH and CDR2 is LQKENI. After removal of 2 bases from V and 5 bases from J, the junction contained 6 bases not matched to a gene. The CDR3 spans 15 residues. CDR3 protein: CASSPASGGRETQYF. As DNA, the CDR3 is TGTGCCAGCTCACCAGCCAGCGGGGGGCGGGAGACCCAGTACTTC.

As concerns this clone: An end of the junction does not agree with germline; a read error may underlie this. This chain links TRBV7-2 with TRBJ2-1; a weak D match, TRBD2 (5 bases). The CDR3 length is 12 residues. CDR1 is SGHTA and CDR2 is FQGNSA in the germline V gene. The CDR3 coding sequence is TGTGCCAGCAGCTTGGTGGGGAGAGGAGACATCTTC. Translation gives CASSLVGRGDIF.

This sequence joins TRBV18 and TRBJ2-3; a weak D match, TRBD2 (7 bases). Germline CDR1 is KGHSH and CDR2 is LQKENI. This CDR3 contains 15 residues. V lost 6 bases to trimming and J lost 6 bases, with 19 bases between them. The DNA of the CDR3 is TGTGCCAGCTCCCAAATGGGGGGGCCGTTGGATACGCAGTATTTT. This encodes CASSQMGGPLDTQYF.

The CDR3 sequence is CASSVATLGTSGRASYNEQFF. In DNA, the CDR3 is TGTGCCAGCAGCGTAGCTACGCTTGGGACTAGCGGGAGGGCCAGCTACAATGAGCAGTTCTTC. The chain is built from TRBV9 and TRBJ2-1, with 16 bases matching TRBD2. The CDR3 is 21 residues long. Germline V gene sequence: CDR1 SGDLS, CDR2 YYNGEE. Germline trimming cut 0 bases from V and 3 bases from J; bases unmatched to any gene: 12.

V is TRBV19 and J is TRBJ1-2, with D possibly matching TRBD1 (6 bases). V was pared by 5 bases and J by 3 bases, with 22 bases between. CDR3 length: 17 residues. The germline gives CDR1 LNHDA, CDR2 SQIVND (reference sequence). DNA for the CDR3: TGTGCCAGTAGTCCGACAGGAAGAGAATCGGTTTACTATGGCTACACCTTC. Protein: CASSPTGRESVYYGYTF.

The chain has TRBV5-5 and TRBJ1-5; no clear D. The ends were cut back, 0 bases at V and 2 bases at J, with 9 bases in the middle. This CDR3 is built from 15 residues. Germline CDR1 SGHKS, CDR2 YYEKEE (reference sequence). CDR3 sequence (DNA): TGTGCCAGCAGCTTGGCCCGGACCCGCAATCAGCCCCAGCATTTT. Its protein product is CASSLARTRNQPQHF.

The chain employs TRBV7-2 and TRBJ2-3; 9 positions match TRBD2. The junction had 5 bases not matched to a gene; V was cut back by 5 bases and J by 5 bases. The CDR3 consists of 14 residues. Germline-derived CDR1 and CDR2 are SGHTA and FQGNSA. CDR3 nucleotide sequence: TGTGCCAGCAGCCTGCGGGGGGGCGGAGATACGCAGTATTTT. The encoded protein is CASSLRGGGDTQYF.

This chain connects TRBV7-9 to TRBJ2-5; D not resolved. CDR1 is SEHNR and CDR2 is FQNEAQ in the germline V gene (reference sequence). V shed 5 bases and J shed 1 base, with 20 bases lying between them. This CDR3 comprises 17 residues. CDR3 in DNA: TGTGCCAGCAGCCCGAACGCCGGCAGTAGACCCCAAGAGACCCAGTACTTC. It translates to CASSPNAGSRPQETQYF.

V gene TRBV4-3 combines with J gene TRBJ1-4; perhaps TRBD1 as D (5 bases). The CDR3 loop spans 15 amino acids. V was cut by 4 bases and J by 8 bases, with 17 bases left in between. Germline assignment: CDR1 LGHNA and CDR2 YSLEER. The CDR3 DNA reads TGCGCCAGCAGCCCCCGAGCAGGGCGGGCCGAAAAACTGTTTTTT. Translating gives CASSPRAGRAEKLFF.

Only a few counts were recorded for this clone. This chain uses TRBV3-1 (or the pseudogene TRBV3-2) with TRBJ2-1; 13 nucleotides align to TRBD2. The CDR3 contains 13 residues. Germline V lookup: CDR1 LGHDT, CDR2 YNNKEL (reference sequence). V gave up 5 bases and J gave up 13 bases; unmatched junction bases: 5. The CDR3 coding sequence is TGTGCCAGCAGCGCGGGACTAGCGGGATCTCAGTTCTTC. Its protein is CASSAGLAGSQFF.

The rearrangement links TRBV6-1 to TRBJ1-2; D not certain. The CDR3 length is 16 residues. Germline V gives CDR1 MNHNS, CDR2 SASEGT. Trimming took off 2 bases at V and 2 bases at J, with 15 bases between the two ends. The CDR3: CASSEWRSGRNYGYTF. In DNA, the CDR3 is TGTGCCAGCAGTGAATGGAGGTCTGGGCGGAACTATGGCTACACCTTC.

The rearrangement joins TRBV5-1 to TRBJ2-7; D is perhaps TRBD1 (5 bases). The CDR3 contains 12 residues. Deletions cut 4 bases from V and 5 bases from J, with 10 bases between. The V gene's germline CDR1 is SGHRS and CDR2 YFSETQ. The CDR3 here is CASSPAGNEQYF. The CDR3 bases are TGCGCCAGCAGCCCCGCAGGGAACGAGCAGTACTTC. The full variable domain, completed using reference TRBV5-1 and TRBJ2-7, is KAGVTQTPRYLIKTRGQQVTLSCSPISGHRSVSWYQQTPGQGLQFLFEYFSETQRNKGNFPGRFSGRQFSNSRSEMNVSTLELGDSALYLCASSPAGNEQYFGPGTRLTVT.

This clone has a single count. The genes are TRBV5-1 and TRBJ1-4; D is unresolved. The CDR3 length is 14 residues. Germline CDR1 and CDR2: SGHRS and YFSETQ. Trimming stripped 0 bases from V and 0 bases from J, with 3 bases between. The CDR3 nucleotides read TGCGCCAGCAGCTTGGTTGCAACTAATGAAAAACTGTTTTTT. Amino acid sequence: CASSLVATNEKLFF.

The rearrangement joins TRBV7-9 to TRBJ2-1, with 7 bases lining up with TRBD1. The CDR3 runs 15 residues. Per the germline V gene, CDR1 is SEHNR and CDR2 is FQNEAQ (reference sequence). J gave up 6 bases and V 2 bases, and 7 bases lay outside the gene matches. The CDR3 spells CASSLWGQSGNEQFF. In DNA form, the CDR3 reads TGTGCCAGCAGCTTATGGGGACAGTCGGGCAATGAGCAGTTCTTC.

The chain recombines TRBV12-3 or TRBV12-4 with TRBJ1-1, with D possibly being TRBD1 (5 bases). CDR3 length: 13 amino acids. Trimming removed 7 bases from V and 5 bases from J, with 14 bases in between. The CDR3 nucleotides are TGTGCCAGCACCCATGAGGGGTCAACTGAAGCTTTCTTT. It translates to CASTHEGSTEAFF.

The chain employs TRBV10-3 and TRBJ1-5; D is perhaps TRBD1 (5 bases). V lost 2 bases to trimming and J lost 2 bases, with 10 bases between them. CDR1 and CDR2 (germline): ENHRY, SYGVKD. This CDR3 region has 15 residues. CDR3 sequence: CAISEGGVGNQPQHF. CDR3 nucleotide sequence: TGTGCCATCAGTGAGGGGGGAGTGGGCAATCAGCCCCAGCATTTT.

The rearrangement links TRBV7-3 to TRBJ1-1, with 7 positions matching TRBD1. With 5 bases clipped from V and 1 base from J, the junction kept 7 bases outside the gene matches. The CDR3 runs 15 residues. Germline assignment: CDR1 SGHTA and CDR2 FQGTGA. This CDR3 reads CASSPRGQSNTEAFF. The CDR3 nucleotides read TGTGCCAGCAGCCCACGGGGACAGTCGAACACTGAAGCTTTCTTT. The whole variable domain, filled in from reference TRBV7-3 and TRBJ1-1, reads GAGVSQTPSNKVTEKGKYVELRCDPISGHTALYWYRQSLGQGPEFLIYFQGTGAADDSGLPNDRFFAVRPEGSVSTLKIQRTERGDSAVYLCASSPRGQSNTEAFFGQGTRLTVV.

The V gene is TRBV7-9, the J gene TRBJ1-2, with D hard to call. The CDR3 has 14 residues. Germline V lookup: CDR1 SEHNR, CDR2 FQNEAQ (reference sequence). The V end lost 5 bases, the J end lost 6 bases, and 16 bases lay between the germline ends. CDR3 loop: CASSQLDGLHGYTF. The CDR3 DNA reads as TGTGCCAGCAGCCAACTCGACGGGCTTCATGGCTACACCTTC. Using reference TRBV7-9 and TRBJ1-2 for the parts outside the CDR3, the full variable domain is DTGVSQNPRHKITKRGQNVTFRCDPISEHNRLYWYRQTLGQGPEFLTYFQNEAQLEKSRLLSDRFSAERPKGSFSTLEIQRTEQGDSAMYLCASSQLDGLHGYTFGSGTRLTVV.

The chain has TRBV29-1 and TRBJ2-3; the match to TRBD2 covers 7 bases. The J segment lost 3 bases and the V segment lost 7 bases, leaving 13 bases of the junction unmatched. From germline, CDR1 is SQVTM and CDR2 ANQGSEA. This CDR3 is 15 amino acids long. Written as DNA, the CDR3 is TGCAGCGACGCCCTCAGCGGGATGGTGACAGATACGCAGTATTTT. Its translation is CSDALSGMVTDTQYF.

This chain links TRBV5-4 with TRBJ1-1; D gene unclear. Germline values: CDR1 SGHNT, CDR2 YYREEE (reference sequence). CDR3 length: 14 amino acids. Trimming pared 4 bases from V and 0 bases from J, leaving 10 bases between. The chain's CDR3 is CASSPETMNTEAFF. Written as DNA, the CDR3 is TGTGCCAGCAGCCCCGAGACAATGAACACTGAAGCTTTCTTT.

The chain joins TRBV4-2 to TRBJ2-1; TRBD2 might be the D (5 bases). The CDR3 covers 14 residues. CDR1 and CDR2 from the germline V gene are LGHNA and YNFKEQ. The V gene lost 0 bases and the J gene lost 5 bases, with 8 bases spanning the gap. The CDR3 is CASSQDRRDNEQFF. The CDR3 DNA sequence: TGTGCCAGCAGCCAAGATCGGCGGGACAATGAGCAGTTCTTC.

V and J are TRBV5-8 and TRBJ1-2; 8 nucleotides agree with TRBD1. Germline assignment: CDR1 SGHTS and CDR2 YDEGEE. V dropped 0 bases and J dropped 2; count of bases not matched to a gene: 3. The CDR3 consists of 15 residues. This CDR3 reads CASSLVTGANYGYTF. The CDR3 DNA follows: TGTGCCAGCAGCTTGGTGACAGGGGCAAACTATGGCTACACCTTC.